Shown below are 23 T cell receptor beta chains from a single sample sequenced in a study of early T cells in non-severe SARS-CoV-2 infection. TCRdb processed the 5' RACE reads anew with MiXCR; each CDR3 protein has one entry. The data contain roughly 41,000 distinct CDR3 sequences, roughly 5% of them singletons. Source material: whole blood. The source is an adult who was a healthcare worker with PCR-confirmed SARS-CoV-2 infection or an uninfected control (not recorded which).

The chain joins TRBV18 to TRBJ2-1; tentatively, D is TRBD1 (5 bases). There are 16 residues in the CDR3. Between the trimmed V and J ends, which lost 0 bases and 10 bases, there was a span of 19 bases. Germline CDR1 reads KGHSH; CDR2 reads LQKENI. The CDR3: CASSPPTDLESWEQFF. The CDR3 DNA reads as TGTGCCAGCTCACCACCGACAGATTTGGAAAGTTGGGAGCAGTTCTTC.

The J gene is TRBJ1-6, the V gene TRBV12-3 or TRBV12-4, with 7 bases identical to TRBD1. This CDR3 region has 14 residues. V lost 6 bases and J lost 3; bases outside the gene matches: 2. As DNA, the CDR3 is TGTGCCAGCAGCCGGGACAGCTATAATTCACCCCTCCACTTT. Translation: CASSRDSYNSPLHF.

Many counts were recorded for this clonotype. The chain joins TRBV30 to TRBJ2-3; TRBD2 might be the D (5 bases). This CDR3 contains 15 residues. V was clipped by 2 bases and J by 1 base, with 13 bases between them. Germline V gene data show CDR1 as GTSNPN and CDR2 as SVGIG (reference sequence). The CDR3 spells CAWSTDHSGTDTQYF. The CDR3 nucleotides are TGTGCCTGGAGTACGGACCATAGCGGCACAGATACGCAGTATTTT.

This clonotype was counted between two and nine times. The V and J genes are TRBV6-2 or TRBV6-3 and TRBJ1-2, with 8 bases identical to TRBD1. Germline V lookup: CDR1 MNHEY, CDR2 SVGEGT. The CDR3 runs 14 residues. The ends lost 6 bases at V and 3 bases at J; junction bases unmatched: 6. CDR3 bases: TGTGCCAGCAGGGGGACAGGCGAATACTATGGCTACACCTTC. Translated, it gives CASRGTGEYYGYTF.

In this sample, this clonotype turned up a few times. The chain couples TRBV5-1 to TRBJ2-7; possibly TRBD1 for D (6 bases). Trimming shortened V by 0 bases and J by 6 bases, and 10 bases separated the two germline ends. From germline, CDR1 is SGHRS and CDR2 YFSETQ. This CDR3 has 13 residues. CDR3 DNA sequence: TGCGCCAGCAGCTTGGACAGGGTGGGCGAGCAGTACTTC. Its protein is CASSLDRVGEQYF.

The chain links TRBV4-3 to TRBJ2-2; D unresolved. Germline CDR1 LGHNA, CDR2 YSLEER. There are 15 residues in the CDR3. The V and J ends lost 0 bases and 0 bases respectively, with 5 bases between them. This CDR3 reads CASSQDTANTGELFF. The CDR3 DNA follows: TGCGCCAGCAGCCAAGATACTGCGAACACCGGGGAGCTGTTTTTT.

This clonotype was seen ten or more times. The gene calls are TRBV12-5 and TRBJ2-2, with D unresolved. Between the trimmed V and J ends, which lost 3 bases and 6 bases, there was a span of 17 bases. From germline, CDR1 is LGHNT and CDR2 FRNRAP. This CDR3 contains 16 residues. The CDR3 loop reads CASGFRRRVGPGELFF. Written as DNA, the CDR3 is TGTGCTAGTGGTTTTCGGCGGAGAGTAGGTCCCGGGGAGCTGTTTTTT.

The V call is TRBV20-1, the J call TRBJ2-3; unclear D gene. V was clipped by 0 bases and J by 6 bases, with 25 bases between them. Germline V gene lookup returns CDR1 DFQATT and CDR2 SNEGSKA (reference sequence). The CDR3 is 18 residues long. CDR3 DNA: TGCAGTGCTAGAGATTGGGCCAACTTTCAGCCCCGAGTTGATACGCAGTATTTT. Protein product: CSARDWANFQPRVDTQYF.

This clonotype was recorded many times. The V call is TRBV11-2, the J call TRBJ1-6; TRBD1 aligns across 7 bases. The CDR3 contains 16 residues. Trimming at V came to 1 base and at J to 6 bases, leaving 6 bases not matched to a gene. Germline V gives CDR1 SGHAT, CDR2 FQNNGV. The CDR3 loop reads CASSLVGQPTNSPLHF. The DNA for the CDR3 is TGTGCCAGCAGCTTAGTGGGACAGCCTACTAATTCACCCCTCCACTTT. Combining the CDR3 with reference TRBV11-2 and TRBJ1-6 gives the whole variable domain EAGVAQSPRYKIIEKRQSVAFWCNPISGHATLYWYQQILGQGPKLLIQFQNNGVVDDSQLPKDRFSAERLKGVDSTLKIQPAKLEDSAVYLCASSLVGQPTNSPLHFGNGTRLTVT.

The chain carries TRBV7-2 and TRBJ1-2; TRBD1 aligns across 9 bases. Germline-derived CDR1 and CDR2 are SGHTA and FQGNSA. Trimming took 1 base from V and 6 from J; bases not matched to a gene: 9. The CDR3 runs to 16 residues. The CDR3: CASSLDWSTGGHGYTF. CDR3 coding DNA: TGTGCCAGCAGCTTAGATTGGAGTACAGGGGGCCATGGCTACACCTTC.

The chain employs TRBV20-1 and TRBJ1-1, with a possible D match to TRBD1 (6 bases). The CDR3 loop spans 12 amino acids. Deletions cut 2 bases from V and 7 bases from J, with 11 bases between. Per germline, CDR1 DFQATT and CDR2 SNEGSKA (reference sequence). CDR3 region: CSARPRGVEAFF. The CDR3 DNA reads TGCAGTGCTAGACCCAGGGGTGTTGAAGCTTTCTTT.

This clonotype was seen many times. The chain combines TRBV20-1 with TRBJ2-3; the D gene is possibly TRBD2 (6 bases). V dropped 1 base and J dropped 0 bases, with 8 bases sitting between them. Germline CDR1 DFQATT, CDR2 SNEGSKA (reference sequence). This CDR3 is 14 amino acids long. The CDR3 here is CSARGLASTDTQYF. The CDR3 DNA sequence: TGCAGTGCTAGAGGGCTAGCGAGCACAGATACGCAGTATTTT.

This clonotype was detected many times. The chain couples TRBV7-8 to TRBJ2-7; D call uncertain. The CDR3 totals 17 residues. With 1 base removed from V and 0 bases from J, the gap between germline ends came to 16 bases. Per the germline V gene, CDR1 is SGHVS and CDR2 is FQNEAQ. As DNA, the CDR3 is TGTGCCAGCAGCTTAGGGTTTTCGGACCGGAGCTCCTACGAGCAGTACTTC. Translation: CASSLGFSDRSSYEQYF.

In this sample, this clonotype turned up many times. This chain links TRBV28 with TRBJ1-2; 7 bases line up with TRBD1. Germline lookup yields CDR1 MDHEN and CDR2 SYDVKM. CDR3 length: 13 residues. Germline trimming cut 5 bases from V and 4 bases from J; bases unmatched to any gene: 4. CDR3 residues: CASSVGQTYGYTF. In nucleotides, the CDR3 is TGTGCCAGCAGTGTGGGACAGACCTATGGCTACACCTTC.

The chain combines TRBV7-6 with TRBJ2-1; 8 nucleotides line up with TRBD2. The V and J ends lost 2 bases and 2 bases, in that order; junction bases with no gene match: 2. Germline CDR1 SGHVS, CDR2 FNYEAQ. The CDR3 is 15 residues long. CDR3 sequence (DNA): TGTGCCAGCAGCTTAATGACTAGCGCCTACAATGAGCAGTTCTTC. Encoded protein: CASSLMTSAYNEQFF.

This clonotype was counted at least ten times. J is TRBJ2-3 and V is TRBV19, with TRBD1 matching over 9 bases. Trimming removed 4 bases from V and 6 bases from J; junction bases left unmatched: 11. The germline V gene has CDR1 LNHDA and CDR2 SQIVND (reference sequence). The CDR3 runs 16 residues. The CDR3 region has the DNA TGTGCCAGTAGTACCATACCGGGACAGGGAACCGATACGCAGTATTTT. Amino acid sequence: CASSTIPGQGTDTQYF.

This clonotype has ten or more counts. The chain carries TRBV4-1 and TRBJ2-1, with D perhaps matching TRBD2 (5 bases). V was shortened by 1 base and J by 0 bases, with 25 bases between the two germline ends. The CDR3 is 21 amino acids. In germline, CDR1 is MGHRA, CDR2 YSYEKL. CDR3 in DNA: TGCGCCAGCAGCCAAGGCCTGACGGAGCGGAACAACCGAGGCTCCTACAATGAGCAGTTCTTC. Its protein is CASSQGLTERNNRGSYNEQFF.

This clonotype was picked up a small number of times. CDR3 DNA: TGTGCCACCAGTGACCGGGGGACCGGGGAGCTGTTTTTT. Translating gives CATSDRGTGELFF. The genes are TRBV24-1 and TRBJ2-2; possible D gene TRBD2, 6 bases. V was trimmed by 4 bases and J by 5 bases, leaving 7 bases between them. From germline, CDR1 is KGHDR and CDR2 SFDVKD. The CDR3 length is 13 residues.

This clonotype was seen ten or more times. CDR3 sequence reads: CASSLQGMGGANVLTF. CDR3 coding DNA: TGTGCCAGTAGCTTACAGGGGATGGGAGGGGCCAACGTCCTGACTTTC. V and J are TRBV19 and TRBJ2-6; 7 bases line up with TRBD1. CDR3 size: 16 residues. The V segment lost 6 bases and the J segment 4 bases; nucleotides outside the gene matches: 9. The germline gives CDR1 LNHDA, CDR2 SQIVND (reference sequence).

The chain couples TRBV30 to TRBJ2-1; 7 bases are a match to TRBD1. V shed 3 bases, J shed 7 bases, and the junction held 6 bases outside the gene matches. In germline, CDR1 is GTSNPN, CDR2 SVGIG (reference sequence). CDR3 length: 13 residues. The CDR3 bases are TGTGCCTGGAGGATGGGACAGCCGAATGAGCAGTTCTTC. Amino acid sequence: CAWRMGQPNEQFF.

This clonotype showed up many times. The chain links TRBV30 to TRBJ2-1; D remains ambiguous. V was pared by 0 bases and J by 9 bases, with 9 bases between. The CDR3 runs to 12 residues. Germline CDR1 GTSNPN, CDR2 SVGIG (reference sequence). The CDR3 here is CAWSVSGVEQFF. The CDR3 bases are TGTGCCTGGAGTGTATCTGGCGTTGAGCAGTTCTTC.

This CDR3 is CASSPIAGGRIPDTQYF. CDR3 nucleotides: TGTGCCAGCTCACCAATTGCAGGGGGCCGCATTCCAGATACGCAGTATTTT. The chain is built from TRBV18 and TRBJ2-3, with 8 bases identical to TRBD1. This CDR3 has 17 amino acids. Germline-derived CDR1 and CDR2 are KGHSH and LQKENI. J lost 4 bases, V lost 2 bases, and 11 bases had no gene match.

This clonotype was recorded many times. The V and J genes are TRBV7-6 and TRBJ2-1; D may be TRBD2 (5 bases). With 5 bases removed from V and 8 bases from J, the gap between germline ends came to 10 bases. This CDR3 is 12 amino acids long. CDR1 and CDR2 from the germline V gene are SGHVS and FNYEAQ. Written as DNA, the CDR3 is TGTGCCAGCAGCCCGCCGGGGTATGAGCAGTTCTTC. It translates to CASSPPGYEQFF. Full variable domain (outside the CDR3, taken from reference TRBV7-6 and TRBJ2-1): GAGVSQSPRYKVTKRGQDVALRCDPISGHVSLYWYRQALGQGPEFLTYFNYEAQQDKSGLPNDRFSAERPEGSISTLTIQRTEQRDSAMYRCASSPPGYEQFFGPGTRLTVL.